A single sample is the source of the 10 T cell receptor beta chains below, sequenced in a study of CD8 T cells in ankylosing spondylitis. Their recognized antigens are unknown. Findings and limits, study-wide: Roughly 8 highly homologous variants formed a TCR beta motif that appeared characteristic of ankylosing spondylitis blood.

TCRdb reprocessed the 5' RACE reads with MiXCR, giving one entry per CDR3 protein. The sample carries 350,000 or so distinct CDR3 sequences, roughly 8% recorded once. Sequences were obtained from blood, either unsorted or a sorted T cell fraction (not recorded which). The receptor source for this set is a male donor with ankylosing spondylitis.

V is TRBV27 and J is TRBJ2-7; possibly TRBD2 for D (6 bases). The CDR3 has 14 amino acids. Germline CDR1 is MNHEY and CDR2 is SMNVEV (reference sequence). V gave up 3 bases and J gave up 4 bases, with 13 bases separating them. The CDR3 is CASSFRGGPYEQYF. CDR3 DNA sequence: TGTGCCAGCAGTTTTCGGGGAGGTCCTTACGAGCAGTACTTC.

On this clonotype itself: Compared with germline, one end of the junction differs, possibly owing to a read error. The chain has TRBV4-2 and TRBJ2-7; 10 bases are shared with TRBD2. This CDR3 contains 17 residues. From germline, CDR1 is LGHNA and CDR2 YNFKEQ. For the CDR3, the DNA is TGTGCCAGCAGCCAGACCTCTAGCGGGAGCCTCTCCTTCGAGCAGTACTTC. Its protein product is CASSQTSSGSLSFEQYF.

This clonotype was seen repeatedly, ten times or more. The chain couples TRBV28 to TRBJ2-3; 8 positions agree with TRBD2. The CDR3 covers 14 residues. Unmatched junction bases numbered 9, after V lost 6 bases and J lost 7 bases. Looked up from germline, CDR1 is MDHEN and CDR2 is SYDVKM. The CDR3 here is CASSSSGRRNTQYF. CDR3 nucleotide sequence: TGTGCCAGCAGCTCTAGCGGGCGCCGAAATACGCAGTATTTT.

This clonotype was detected a few times. The chain has TRBV25-1 and TRBJ2-1, with 7 bases aligning to TRBD2. V was clipped by 6 bases and J by 1 base; unmatched bases: 9. The germline V gene encodes CDR1 MGHDK and CDR2 SYGVNS. The CDR3 has 16 amino acids. The CDR3 DNA is TGTGCCAGCAGCCCTGCGGGGGTGGGTTCCTACAATGAGCAGTTCTTC. It yields the protein CASSPAGVGSYNEQFF. Based on the CDR3 plus reference TRBV25-1 and TRBJ2-1, the full variable domain is EADIYQTPRYLVIGTGKKITLECSQTMGHDKMYWYQQDPGMELHLIHYSYGVNSTEKGDLSSESTVSRIRTEHFPLTLESARPSHTSQYLCASSPAGVGSYNEQFFGPGTRLTVL.

This clonotype was found a few times. This sequence joins TRBV6-1 and TRBJ1-4; 9 bases fit TRBD1. CDR3 length: 16 residues. The V segment lost 0 bases and the J segment 5 bases; nucleotides outside the gene matches: 4. Germline values: CDR1 MNHNS, CDR2 SASEGT. CDR3 region: CASSEAKGQGNEKLFF. For the CDR3, the DNA is TGTGCCAGCAGTGAAGCGAAGGGACAGGGAAATGAAAAACTGTTTTTT.

The genes are TRBV29-1 and TRBJ2-1; 8 nucleotides align to TRBD2. Trimming at V came to 2 bases and at J to 7 bases, leaving 4 bases not matched to a gene. Looked up from germline, CDR1 is SQVTM and CDR2 is ANQGSEA. This CDR3 is 13 amino acids long. The CDR3 nucleotides read TGCAGCGTTGAAAGGGGCGGGAGGAATGAGCAGTTCTTC. Its protein is CSVERGGRNEQFF.

This clonotype came up a few times. The V gene is TRBV28, the J gene TRBJ2-7; D is possibly TRBD2 (6 bases). The length of the CDR3 is 17 residues. Germline assignment: CDR1 MDHEN and CDR2 SYDVKM. V lost 8 bases, J lost 0 bases, and 23 bases lay in between. This chain's CDR3 is CASLPPTSLSPSYEQYF. CDR3 nucleotide sequence: TGTGCCAGCCTACCGCCAACTAGCTTGTCCCCCTCCTACGAGCAGTACTTC.

The V and J genes are TRBV5-1 and TRBJ2-3; no clear D gene. The length of the CDR3 is 15 residues. Looked up from germline, CDR1 is SGHRS and CDR2 is YFSETQ. V was trimmed by 0 bases and J by 5 bases, leaving 13 bases between them. For the CDR3, the DNA is TGCGCCAGCAGCTTGGATGGTAGCTCGAGAGATACGCAGTATTTT. Translating it yields CASSLDGSSRDTQYF.

There are a few counts of this clonotype. The V gene is TRBV5-1, the J gene TRBJ1-5; D may be TRBD1 (6 bases). From germline, CDR1 is SGHRS and CDR2 YFSETQ. CDR3 size: 14 residues. Deletions cut 0 bases from V and 7 bases from J, with 11 bases between. CDR3 DNA sequence: TGCGCCAGCAGCTTGGCGGGGGCCGGGCAGCCCCAGCATTTT. Protein: CASSLAGAGQPQHF.

This clonotype has just a few counts. The chain has TRBV29-1 and TRBJ2-1, with TRBD2 identical over 12 bases. The CDR3 is made up of 15 amino acids. The V gene's germline CDR1 is SQVTM and CDR2 ANQGSEA. Losses at the gene ends were 4 bases for V and 0 bases for J; bases not matched to a gene: 1. As DNA, the CDR3 is TGCAGCGTTGGGACTAGCGGGACCTCCTACAATGAGCAGTTCTTC. Translating it yields CSVGTSGTSYNEQFF.